The rows below give T cell receptor beta chains drawn from one sample of a study of beta chain features in type 1 diabetes. Sequenced by immunoSEQ multiplex PCR; TCRdb stores in-frame clones only, minus some. The table lists 38,000 or so clones, 55% to 70% of them singletons, with under 2.5% in the top ten. Sequencing was done on a sample of Tregs from blood. These receptors originate from a woman aged 25 to 45 in good health. Both conserved end residues are part of each CDR3. Clone size, where shown, is once, few, many, or a class for clones that have expanded.

size,V,J,CDR3
once,TRBV18,TRBJ1-2,CASSPPPGQNQNGYTF
-,TRBV11-3,TRBJ2-2,CASSLGRNTGELFF
-,TRBV15,TRBJ2-7,CATSLGPPLYEQYF
few,TRBV7-9,TRBJ2-1,CASSPRTSVYNEQFF
-,TRBV5-1,TRBJ2-7,CASSSTYEQYF
-,TRBV6-5,TRBJ2-7,CASIQHSYEQYF
-,TRBV29-1,TRBJ1-2,CSVPRPRGYGYTF
-,TRBV29-1,TRBJ1-2,CSAPGQGASGYTF
-,TRBV7-9,TRBJ2-3,CASSSDLGWTSEGTDTQYF
-,TRBV11-2,TRBJ2-5,CASSLTFETQYF
-,TRBV5-4,TRBJ2-5,CASSLARQETQYF
-,TRBV7-2,TRBJ2-1,CASRGEAGGQDEQFF
-,TRBV30,TRBJ2-2,CAWSGQNTGELFF
-,TRBV5-4,TRBJ2-7,CASSLGGAGGAYEQYF
-,TRBV18,TRBJ2-1,CASSVRTSGSYNEQFF
-,TRBV14,TRBJ2-5,CASSQGLARPQTQYF
-,TRBV4-3,TRBJ2-2,CASSPQRLAARRELFF
-,TRBV5-1,TRBJ2-3,CASSYSGSQLSDTQYF
few,TRBV29-1,TRBJ2-5,CSVAWAQAETQYF
-,TRBV5-5,TRBJ1-2,CASRAGLVYGYTF
-,TRBV11-2,TRBJ2-5,CASSLRRMETQYF
-,TRBV7-9,TRBJ2-7,CASSAQTGSSYEQYF
-,TRBV5-1,TRBJ2-1,CASSSVPQAYNEQFF
-,TRBV5-1,TRBJ2-3,CASSFGLAGNTDTQYF
-,TRBV13,TRBJ2-6,CASSFRGTGANVLTF
few,TRBV7-3,TRBJ2-1,CASSLGSGSSYNEQFF
-,TRBV10-3,TRBJ2-7,CAISVSIGNSYEQYF
-,TRBV5-1,TRBJ2-2,CASSLVSAGELFF
few,TRBV28,TRBJ1-6,CASSLYVSSYNSPLHF
-,TRBV7-9,TRBJ2-1,CASSLGLAGYNEQFF
-,TRBV29-1,TRBJ2-7,CSVELYEQYF
-,TRBV19,TRBJ2-1,CASSILAGDNEQFF
-,TRBV6-1,TRBJ1-2,CASKHEPGQGYGYTF
few,TRBV29-1,TRBJ2-2,CSATPWGQGITGELFF
-,TRBV4-3,TRBJ2-3,CASSPGTRATDTQYF
few,TRBV15,TRBJ1-5,CATSRAGVRSNQPQHF
few,TRBV18,TRBJ2-5,CASSPSDRGDQYF
few,TRBV4-3,TRBJ2-1,CASSLLIRVAGFNEQFF
-,TRBV7-9,TRBJ2-1,CASSLAAGDNEQFF
-,TRBV28,TRBJ2-1,CATLQGVVNEQFF
-,TRBV11-2,TRBJ2-1,CASSLPGGEQFF
-,TRBV27,TRBJ1-1,CASSRSGGTQTEAFF
-,TRBV7-9,TRBJ2-5,CASSFYAVQETQYF
-,TRBV9,TRBJ2-7,CASSVGQKSSYEQYF
few,TRBV6-6,TRBJ2-1,CASGTPGLAGDNEQFF
few,TRBV19,TRBJ2-2,CAAARLAGFTGELFF
-,TRBV11-2,TRBJ2-1,CASSSRRLVISYNEQFF
-,TRBV9,TRBJ2-5,CASSVDGTGKETQYF
-,TRBV6-5,TRBJ2-1,CASSSLGWTEQFF
-,TRBV6-6,TRBJ2-6,CASLRLAGANVLTF
-,TRBV11-2,TRBJ2-7,CASSLVGGDPYEQYF
-,TRBV10-3,TRBJ2-3,CAISEGITSGPSTDTQYF
-,TRBV28,TRBJ2-1,CASSFFRSYNEQFF
-,TRBV30,TRBJ2-7,CAWRAGELYEQYF
-,TRBV19,TRBJ2-1,CASSSSLVAEQFF
medium-sized,TRBV27,TRBJ2-1,CASSFGTGPYNEQFF
-,TRBV6-1,TRBJ2-1,CASSRGGSYNEQFF